This TCR beta chain was observed in a study of shared clonotypes between healthy human individuals. General study points: Sampling included only blood; tissue repertoires likely differ. Larger estimated richness was generally seen in naive subsets than in memory subsets.

Concerning this clone: Its cognate antigen is unknown.

With V trimmed by 3 bases and J by 8 bases, 12 bases remained unmatched. The CDR3 runs 16 residues. Germline assignment: CDR1 LNHDA and CDR2 SQIVND (reference sequence). For each subset, genomic DNA was distributed in equal portions over several immunoSEQ plates. TCRdb keeps only in-frame clones here, not all; method: immunoSEQ multiplex PCR. The profile covers 2.5 million or so clones, with more than 80% appearing a single time and around 0.14% taken by the ten largest. The TCR was taken from a man between 18 and 29 years old in good health. The sample taken for sequencing was naive CD4+ T cells sorted from blood. Indicated subset: CD45RA+ positively selected. The chain links TRBV19 to TRBJ2-1, with 8 nucleotides matching TRBD2. The CDR3 spells CASSIPSGSSGDEQFF. Written as DNA, the CDR3 is TGTGCCAGTAGTATTCCGAGCGGGAGCTCTGGGGATGAGCAGTTCTTC.